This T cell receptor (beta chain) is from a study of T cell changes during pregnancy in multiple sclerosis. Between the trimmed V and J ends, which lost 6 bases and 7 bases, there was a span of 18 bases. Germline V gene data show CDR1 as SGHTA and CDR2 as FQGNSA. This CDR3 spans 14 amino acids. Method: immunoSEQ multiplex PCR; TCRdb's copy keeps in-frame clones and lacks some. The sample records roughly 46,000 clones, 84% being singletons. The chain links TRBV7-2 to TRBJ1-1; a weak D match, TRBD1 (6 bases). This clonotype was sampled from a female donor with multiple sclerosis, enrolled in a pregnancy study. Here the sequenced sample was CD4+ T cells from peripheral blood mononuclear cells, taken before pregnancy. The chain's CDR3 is CASRLKTGPFEAFF. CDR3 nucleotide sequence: TGTGCCAGCAGACTGAAGACAGGTCCCTTTGAAGCTTTCTTT.